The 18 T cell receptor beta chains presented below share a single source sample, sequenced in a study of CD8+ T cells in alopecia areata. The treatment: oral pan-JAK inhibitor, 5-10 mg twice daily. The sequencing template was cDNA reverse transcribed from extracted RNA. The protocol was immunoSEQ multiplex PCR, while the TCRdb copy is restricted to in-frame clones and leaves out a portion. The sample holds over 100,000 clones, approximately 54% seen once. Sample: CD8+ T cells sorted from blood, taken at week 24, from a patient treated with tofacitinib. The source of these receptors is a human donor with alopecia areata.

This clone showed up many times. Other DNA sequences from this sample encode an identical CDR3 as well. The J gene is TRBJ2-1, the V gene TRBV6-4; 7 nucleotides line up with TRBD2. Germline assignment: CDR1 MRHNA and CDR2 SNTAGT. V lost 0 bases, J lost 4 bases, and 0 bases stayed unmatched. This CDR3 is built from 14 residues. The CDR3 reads CASSDSGGYNEQFF. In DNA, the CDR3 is TGTGCCAGCAGTGACTCGGGGGGGTACAATGAGCAGTTCTTC.

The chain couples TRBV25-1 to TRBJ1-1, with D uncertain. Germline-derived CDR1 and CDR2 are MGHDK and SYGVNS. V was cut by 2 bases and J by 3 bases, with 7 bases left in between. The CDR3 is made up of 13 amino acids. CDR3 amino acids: CASSERSHTEAFF. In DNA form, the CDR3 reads TGTGCCAGCAGTGAAAGGTCTCACACTGAAGCTTTCTTT. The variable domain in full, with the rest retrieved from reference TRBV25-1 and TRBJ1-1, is EADIYQTPRYLVIGTGKKITLECSQTMGHDKMYWYQQDPGMELHLIHYSYGVNSTEKGDLSSESTVSRIRTEHFPLTLESARPSHTSQYLCASSERSHTEAFFGQGTRLTVV.

In nucleotides, the CDR3 is TGTGCCAGCAGCCACTACAGGCTAGATCAGCCCCAGCATTTT. It is translated as CASSHYRLDQPQHF. V and J are TRBV2 and TRBJ1-5, with a tentative D call TRBD1 (5 bases). Trimming removed 6 bases at V and 5 bases at J, with 14 bases between. Germline CDR1 and CDR2: SNHLY and FYNNEI. The CDR3 totals 14 residues.

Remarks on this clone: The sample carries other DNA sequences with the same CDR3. The CDR3 DNA reads TGTGCCAGCAGTTTACTGGGGGGCGAGCAGTACTTC. Residues: CASSLLGGEQYF. The chain is built from TRBV27 and TRBJ2-7; perhaps TRBD2 as D (6 bases). Germline CDR1 MNHEY, CDR2 SMNVEV (reference sequence). The CDR3 runs to 12 residues. V lost 2 bases and J 6 bases, leaving 8 bases between the germline ends.

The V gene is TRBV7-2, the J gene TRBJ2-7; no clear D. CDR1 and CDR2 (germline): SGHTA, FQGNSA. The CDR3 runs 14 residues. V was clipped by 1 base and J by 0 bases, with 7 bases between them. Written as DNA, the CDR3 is TGTGCCAGCAGCTTAGTACTCCGCTCCTACGAGCAGTACTTC. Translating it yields CASSLVLRSYEQYF.

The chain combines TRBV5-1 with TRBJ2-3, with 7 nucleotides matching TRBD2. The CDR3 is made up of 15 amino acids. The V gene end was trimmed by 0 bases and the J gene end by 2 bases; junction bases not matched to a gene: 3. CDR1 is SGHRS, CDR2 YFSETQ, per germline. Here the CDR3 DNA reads TGCGCCAGCAGCTTGGTACTAGCGTACACAGATACGCAGTATTTT. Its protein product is CASSLVLAYTDTQYF.

The CDR3 bases are TGTGCCAGCAGACCTACTAGCGGGGGGGATAGCTCCTACAATGAGCAGTTCTTC. As protein: CASRPTSGGDSSYNEQFF. The chain employs TRBV7-9 and TRBJ2-1; 13 bases match TRBD2. From germline, CDR1 is SEHNR and CDR2 FQNEAQ (reference sequence). This CDR3 is built from 18 residues. The V segment lost 6 bases and the J segment 0 bases; nucleotides outside the gene matches: 8.

The CDR3: CASSHDGFNQPQHF. The CDR3 bases are TGTGCCAGCAGCCATGACGGTTTTAATCAGCCCCAGCATTTT. The V call is TRBV7-9, the J call TRBJ1-5; D is ambiguous. The CDR3 has 14 residues. CDR1 is SEHNR and CDR2 is FQNEAQ in the germline V gene (reference sequence). V shed 5 bases and J shed 4 bases, with 12 bases lying between them.

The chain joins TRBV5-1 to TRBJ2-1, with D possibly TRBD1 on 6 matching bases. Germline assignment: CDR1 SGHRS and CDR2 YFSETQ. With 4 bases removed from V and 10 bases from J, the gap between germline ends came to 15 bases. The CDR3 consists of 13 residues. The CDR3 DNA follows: TGCGCCAGCAGCGCGGACAGTCTTTACGAGCAGTTCTTC. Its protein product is CASSADSLYEQFF.

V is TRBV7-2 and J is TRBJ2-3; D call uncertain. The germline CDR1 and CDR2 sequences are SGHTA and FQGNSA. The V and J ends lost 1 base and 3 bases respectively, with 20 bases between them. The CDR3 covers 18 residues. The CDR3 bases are TGTGCCAGCAGCTTAGGGCCCTGGGGTGCTCACGCGACAGATACGCAGTATTTT. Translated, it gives CASSLGPWGAHATDTQYF.

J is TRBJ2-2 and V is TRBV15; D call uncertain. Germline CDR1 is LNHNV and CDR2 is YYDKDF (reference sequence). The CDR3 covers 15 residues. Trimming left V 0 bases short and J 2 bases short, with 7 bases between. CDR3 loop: CATSRDSTNTGELFF. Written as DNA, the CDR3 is TGTGCCACCAGCAGAGATTCCACTAACACCGGGGAGCTGTTTTTT.

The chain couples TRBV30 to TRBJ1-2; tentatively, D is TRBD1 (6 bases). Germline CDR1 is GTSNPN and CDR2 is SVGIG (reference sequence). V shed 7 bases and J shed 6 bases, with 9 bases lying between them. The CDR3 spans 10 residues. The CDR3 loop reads CASYRDGYTF. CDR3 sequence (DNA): TGTGCCTCATACAGGGATGGCTACACCTTC.

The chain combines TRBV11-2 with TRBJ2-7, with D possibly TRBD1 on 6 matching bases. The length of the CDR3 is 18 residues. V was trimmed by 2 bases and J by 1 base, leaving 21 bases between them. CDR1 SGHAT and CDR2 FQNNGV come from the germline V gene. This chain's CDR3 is CASSLMVLTGSYSYEQYF. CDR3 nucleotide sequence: TGTGCCAGCAGCTTAATGGTGTTAACAGGGTCGTATTCCTACGAGCAGTACTTC.

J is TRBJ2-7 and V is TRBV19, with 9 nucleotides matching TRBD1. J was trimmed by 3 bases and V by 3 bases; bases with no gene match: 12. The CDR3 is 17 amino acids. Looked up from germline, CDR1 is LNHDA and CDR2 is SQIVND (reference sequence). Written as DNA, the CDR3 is TGTGCCAGTAGTATTCATCCCGCGACAGGGGGTGGCTACGAGCAGTACTTC. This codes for CASSIHPATGGGYEQYF.

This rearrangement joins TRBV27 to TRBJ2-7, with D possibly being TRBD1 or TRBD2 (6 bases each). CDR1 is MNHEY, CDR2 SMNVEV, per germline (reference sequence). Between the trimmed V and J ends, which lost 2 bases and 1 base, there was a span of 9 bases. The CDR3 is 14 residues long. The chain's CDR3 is CASSLEGGSYEQYF. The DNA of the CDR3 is TGTGCCAGCAGTTTAGAGGGGGGATCCTACGAGCAGTACTTC.

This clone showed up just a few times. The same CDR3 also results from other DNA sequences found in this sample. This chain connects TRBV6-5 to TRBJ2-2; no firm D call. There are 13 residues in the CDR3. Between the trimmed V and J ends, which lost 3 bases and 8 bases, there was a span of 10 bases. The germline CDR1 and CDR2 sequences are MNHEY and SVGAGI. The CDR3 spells CASSYPGSGELFF. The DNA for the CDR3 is TGTGCCAGCAGTTATCCAGGATCTGGGGAGCTGTTTTTT.

Written as DNA, the CDR3 is TGTGCCAGCAGTGAGTATCGGGGACCTAGCAATCAGCCCCAGCATTTT. It translates to CASSEYRGPSNQPQHF. The chain links TRBV6-1 to TRBJ1-5, with D maybe TRBD1 (5 bases). V dropped 3 bases and J dropped 0 bases, with 12 bases sitting between them. This CDR3 is built from 16 residues. Per the germline V gene, CDR1 is MNHNS and CDR2 is SASEGT.

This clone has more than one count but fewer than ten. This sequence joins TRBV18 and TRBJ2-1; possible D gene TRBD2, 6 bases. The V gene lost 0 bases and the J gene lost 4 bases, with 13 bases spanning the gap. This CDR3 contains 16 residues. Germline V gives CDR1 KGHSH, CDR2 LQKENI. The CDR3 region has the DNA TGTGCCAGCTCACCACCGAGGGAGGTGGGATACAATGAGCAGTTCTTC. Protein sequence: CASSPPREVGYNEQFF.